This TCR beta chain was profiled in a study of T cells in Graves' hyperthyroidism and ophthalmopathy. General study findings and limits: Most clonotypes that expanded in the thyroid above 0.001 also showed up in blood.

Comment on this clonotype: Its antigen is not known.

RNA transcripts provided the source from which TCR beta CDR3 regions were amplified. TCR CDR3 underwent first-round RT-PCR with the HTBI primer set. MiXCR was run by TCRdb on the multiplex PCR reads, yielding one entry per CDR3 protein. The sample contains 530,000 or so distinct CDR3 sequences, 24% of which appear only once. Ophthalmopathy patients all had a Clinical Activity Score of at least 3, a NOSPECS grade of at least 4 and disease under 3 months old. Out of over 7.5 ml of fresh peripheral blood came the PBMCs. Losses at the gene ends were 3 bases for V and 0 bases for J; bases not matched to a gene: 4. Germline V gene sequence: CDR1 SGHTA, CDR2 FQGNSA. This CDR3 has 15 residues.

The sequencing input was blood. This receptor was obtained from a woman younger than 45 with Graves' ophthalmopathy. V and J are TRBV7-2 and TRBJ2-5; TRBD2 matches at 7 bases. The CDR3 DNA reads as TGTGCCAGCAGCTTGGGGGGGACGGACCAAGAGACCCAGTACTTC. It translates to CASSLGGTDQETQYF. Full variable domain (rest looked up from reference TRBV7-2 and TRBJ2-5): GAGVSQSPSNKVTEKGKDVELRCDPISGHTALYWYRQSLGQGLEFLIYFQGNSAPDKSGLPSDRFSAERTGGSVSTLTIQRTQQEDSAVYLCASSLGGTDQETQYFGPGTRLLVL.